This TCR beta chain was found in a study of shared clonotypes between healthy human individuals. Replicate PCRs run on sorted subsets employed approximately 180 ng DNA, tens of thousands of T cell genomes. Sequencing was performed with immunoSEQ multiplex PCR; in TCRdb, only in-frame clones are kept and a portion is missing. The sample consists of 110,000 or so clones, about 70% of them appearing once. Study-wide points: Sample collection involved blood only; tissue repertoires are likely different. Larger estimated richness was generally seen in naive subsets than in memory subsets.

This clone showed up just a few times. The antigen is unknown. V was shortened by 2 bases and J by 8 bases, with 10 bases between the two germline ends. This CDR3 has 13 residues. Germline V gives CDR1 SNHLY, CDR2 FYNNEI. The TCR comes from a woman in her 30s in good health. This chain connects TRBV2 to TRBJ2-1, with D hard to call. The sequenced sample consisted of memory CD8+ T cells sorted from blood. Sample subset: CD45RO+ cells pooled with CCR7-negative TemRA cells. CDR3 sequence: CASSEPGRDEQFF. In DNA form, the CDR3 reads TGTGCCAGCAGTGAACCCGGACGGGATGAGCAGTTCTTC.